This note documents a single TCR beta chain sequence. These data come from a study of blood T cell repertoires in COVID-19. Study in general: Sites in the United States, Italy and Spain provided acute and convalescent COVID-19 samples. The cDNA or gDNA used as material had been derived from T cells, B-cell-depleted T cells, or PBMCs.

Per the authors' pipeline: Cell counts per sample came from amplifying reference gene primers. Sequencing was performed with immunoSEQ multiplex PCR; in TCRdb, only in-frame clones are kept and a portion is missing. V and J calls and clone size are given by that table; D and trimming were obtained from the DNA. The table includes around 200,000 clones, more than 70% detected once. The CDR3 is made up of 19 amino acids. Germline CDR1 and CDR2: LNHDA and SQIVND (reference sequence). The V end was cut by 5 bases, the J end by 9 bases, with 29 bases between. Enrolled during active infection, Seattle patients were then followed longitudinally.

V usage is TRBV19 and J usage is TRBJ1-6; possibly TRBD1 for D (6 bases). The receptor comes from a person aged 65 to 85 with COVID-19, enrolled during active disease. Source material: peripheral blood. The DNA of the CDR3 is TGTGCCAGTAGTTCGCCCGACAGGCTCGGGAAAGTGTTGGGTTCACCCCTCCACTTT. Its protein is CASSSPDRLGKVLGSPLHF.